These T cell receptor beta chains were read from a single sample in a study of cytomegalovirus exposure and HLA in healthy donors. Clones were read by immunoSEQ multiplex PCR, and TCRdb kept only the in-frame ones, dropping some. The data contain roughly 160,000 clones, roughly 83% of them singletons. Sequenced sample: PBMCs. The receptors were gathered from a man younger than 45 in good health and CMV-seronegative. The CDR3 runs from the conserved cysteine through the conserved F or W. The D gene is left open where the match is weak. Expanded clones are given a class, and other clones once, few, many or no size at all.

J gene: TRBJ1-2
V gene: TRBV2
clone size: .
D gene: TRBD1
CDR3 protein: CASRSTGSLYGYTF
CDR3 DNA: TGTGCCAGCAGGTCGACAGGGTCGCTCTATGGCTACACCTTC

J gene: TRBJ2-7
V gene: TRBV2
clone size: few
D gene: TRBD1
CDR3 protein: CASRGLGTGPAEQYF
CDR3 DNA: TGTGCCAGCAGGGGGCTCGGGACAGGGCCTGCCGAGCAGTACTTC

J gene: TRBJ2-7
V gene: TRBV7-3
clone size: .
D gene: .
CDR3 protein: CASSFREGGEQYF
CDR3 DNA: TGTGCCAGCAGCTTCAGGGAGGGGGGAGAGCAGTACTTC

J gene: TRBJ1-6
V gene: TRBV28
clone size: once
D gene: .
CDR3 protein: CASSTQGYNSPLHF
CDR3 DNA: TGTGCCAGCAGCACCCAGGGTTATAATTCACCCCTCCACTTT

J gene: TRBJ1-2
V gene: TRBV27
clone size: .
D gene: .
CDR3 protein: CASSSWESGDYGYTF
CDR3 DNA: TGTGCCAGCAGCTCCTGGGAGTCAGGGGACTATGGCTACACCTTC

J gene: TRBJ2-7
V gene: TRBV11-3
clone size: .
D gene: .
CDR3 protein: CASSRGGLAYEQYF
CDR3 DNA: TGTGCCAGCAGCCGGGGAGGCCTGGCCTACGAGCAGTACTTC

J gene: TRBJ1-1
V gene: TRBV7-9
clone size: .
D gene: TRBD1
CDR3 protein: CASSDNGQAVRTEAFF
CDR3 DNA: TGTGCCAGCAGCGACAACGGACAGGCGGTACGCACTGAAGCTTTCTTT

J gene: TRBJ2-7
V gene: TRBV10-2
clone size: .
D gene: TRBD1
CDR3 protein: CATSDRFIYEQYF
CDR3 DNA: TGCGCCACCTCGGACAGGTTTATCTACGAGCAGTACTTC

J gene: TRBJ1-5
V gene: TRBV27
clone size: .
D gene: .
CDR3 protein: CASSLGRPNQPQHF
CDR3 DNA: TGTGCCAGCAGTTTGGGCCGACCGAATCAGCCCCAGCATTTT

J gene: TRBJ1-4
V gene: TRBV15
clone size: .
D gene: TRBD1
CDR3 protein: CATSRPPTDRARGEKLFF
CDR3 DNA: TGTGCCACCAGCAGGCCCCCAACCGACAGGGCCAGGGGTGAAAAACTGTTTTTT

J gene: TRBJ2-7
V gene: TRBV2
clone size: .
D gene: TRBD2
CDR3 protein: CASLAGPYEQYF
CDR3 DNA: TGTGCCAGCTTAGCGGGGCCCTACGAGCAGTACTTC

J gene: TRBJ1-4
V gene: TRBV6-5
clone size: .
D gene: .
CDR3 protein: CASSIQGHTEKLFF
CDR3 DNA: TGTGCCAGCAGTATCCAGGGACATACTGAAAAACTGTTTTTT

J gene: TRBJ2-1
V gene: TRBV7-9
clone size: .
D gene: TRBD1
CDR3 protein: CASSLRDRGDLEQFF
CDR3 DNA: TGTGCCAGCAGCCTTAGGGACAGGGGGGATCTTGAGCAGTTCTTC

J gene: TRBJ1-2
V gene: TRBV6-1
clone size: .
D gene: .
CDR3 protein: CASHQDRSSGYTF
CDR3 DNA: TGTGCCAGCCACCAAGACAGGTCGTCTGGCTACACCTTC

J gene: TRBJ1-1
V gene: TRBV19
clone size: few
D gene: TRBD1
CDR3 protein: CASTPWTGKGTEAFF
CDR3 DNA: TGTGCCAGTACCCCCTGGACAGGGAAGGGGACTGAAGCTTTCTTT

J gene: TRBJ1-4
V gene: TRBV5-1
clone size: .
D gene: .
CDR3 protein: CASSFGGNENLFF
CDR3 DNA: TGCGCCAGCAGCTTTGGTGGCAATGAAAACCTGTTTTTT

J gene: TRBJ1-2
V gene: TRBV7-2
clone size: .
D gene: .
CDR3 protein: CASSQGYGYTF
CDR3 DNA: TGTGCCAGCAGCCAGGGATATGGCTACACCTTC

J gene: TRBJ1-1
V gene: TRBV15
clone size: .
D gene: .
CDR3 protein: CATSRGRSTEAFF
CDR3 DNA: TGTGCCACCAGCAGAGGCCGGTCCACTGAAGCTTTCTTT

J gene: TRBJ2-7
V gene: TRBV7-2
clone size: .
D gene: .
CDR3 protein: CASSLAASQSSYEQYF
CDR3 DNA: TGTGCCAGCAGCTTAGCGGCTTCACAAAGCTCCTACGAGCAGTACTTC

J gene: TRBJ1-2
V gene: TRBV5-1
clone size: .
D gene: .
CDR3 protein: CASSLGQALDGYTF
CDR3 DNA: TGCGCCAGCAGCTTGGGACAGGCACTCGATGGCTACACCTTC

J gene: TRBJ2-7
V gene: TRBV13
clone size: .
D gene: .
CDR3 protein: CASSLPFGGEQYF
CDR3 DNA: TGTGCCAGCAGCTTACCATTCGGGGGCGAGCAGTACTTC

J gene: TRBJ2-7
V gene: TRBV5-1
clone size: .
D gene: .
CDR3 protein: CASSLGLNSYEQYF
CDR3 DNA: TGCGCCAGCAGCTTGGGACTTAACTCCTACGAGCAGTACTTC

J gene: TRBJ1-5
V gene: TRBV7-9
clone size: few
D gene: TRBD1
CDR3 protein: CASSPPGDRVGQPQHF
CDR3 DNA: TGTGCCAGCAGCCCACCCGGGGACAGGGTAGGTCAGCCCCAGCATTTT

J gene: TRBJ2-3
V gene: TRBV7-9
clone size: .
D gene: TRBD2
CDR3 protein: CASSLLAGAGTDTQYF
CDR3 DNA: TGTGCCAGCAGCCTCCTAGCGGGCGCGGGGACAGATACGCAGTATTTT

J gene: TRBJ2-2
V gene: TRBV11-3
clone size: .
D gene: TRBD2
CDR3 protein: CASSLVFLAENTGELFF
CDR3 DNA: TGTGCCAGCAGCTTAGTATTTCTAGCGGAGAACACCGGGGAGCTGTTTTTT

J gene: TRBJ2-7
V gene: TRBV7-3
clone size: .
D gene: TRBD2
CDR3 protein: CASSTSGGYEQYF
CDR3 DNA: TGTGCCAGCAGCACTAGCGGGGGTTACGAGCAGTACTTC

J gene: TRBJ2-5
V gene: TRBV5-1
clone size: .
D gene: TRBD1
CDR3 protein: CASSLGGQGKETQYF
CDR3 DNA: TGCGCCAGCAGCTTGGGGGGACAGGGGAAAGAGACCCAGTACTTC

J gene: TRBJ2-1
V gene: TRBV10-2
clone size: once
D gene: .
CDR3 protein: CASRGGQHTYNEQFF
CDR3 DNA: TGCGCCAGCAGAGGAGGACAGCACACCTACAATGAGCAGTTCTTC